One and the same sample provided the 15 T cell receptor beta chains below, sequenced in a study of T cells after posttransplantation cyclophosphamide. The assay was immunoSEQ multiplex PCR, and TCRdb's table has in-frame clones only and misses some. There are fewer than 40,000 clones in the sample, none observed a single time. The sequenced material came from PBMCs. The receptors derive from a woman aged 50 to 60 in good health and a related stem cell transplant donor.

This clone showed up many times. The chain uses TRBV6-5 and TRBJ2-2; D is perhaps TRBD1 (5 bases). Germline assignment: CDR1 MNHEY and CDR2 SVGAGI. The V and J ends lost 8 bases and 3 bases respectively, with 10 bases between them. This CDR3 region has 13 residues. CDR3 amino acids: CASQGWDTGELFF. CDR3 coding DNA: TGTGCCAGCCAGGGATGGGACACCGGGGAGCTGTTTTTT.

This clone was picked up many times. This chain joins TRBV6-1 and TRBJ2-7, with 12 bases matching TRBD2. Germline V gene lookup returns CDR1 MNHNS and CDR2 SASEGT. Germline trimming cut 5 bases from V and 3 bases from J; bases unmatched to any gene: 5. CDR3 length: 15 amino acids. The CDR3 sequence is CASSKTSGSIYEQYF. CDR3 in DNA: TGTGCCAGCAGTAAGACTAGCGGGAGTATCTACGAGCAGTACTTC.

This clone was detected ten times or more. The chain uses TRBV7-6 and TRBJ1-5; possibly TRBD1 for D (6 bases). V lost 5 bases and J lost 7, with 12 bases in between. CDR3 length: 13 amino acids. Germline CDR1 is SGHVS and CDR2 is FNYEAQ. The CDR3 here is CASSPVGGQPQHF. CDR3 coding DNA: TGTGCCAGCAGCCCCGTAGGGGGACAGCCCCAGCATTTT.

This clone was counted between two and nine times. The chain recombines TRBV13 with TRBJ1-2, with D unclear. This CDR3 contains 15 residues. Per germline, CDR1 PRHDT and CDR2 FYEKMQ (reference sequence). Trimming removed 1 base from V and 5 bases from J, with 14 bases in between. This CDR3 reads CASSLEGTGLYGYTF. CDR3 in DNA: TGTGCCAGCAGCTTAGAGGGTACTGGGCTTTATGGCTACACCTTC.

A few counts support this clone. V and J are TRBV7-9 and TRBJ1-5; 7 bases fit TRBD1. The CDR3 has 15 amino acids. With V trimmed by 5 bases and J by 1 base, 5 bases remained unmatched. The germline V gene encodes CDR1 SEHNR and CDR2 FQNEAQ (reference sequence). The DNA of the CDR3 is TGTGCCAGCAGCAACAGGGGAGGAAGCAATCAGCCCCAGCATTTT. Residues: CASSNRGGSNQPQHF.

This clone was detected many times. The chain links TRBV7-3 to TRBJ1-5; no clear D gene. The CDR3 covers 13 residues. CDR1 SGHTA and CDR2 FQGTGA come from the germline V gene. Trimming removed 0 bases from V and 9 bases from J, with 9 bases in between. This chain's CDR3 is CASSLTGSGPQHF. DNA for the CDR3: TGTGCCAGCAGCTTAACAGGTTCTGGGCCCCAGCATTTT.

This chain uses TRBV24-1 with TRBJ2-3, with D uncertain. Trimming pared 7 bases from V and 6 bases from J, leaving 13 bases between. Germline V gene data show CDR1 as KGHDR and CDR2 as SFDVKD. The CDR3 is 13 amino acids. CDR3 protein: CATSPQVGDTQYF. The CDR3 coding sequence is TGTGCCACCAGCCCCCAGGTTGGGGATACGCAGTATTTT.

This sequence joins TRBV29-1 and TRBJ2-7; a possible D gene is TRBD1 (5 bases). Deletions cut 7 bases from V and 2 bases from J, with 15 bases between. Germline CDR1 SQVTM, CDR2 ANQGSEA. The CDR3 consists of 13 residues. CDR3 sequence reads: CSAQGRFAYEQYF. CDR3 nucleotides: TGCAGCGCCCAGGGCAGGTTTGCCTACGAGCAGTACTTC.

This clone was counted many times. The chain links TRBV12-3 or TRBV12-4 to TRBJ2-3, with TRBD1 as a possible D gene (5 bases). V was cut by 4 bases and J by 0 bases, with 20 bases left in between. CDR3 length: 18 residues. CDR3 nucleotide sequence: TGTGCCAGCAGTTCGGACACCTGGGTGACCTCTAGCACAGATACGCAGTATTTT. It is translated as CASSSDTWVTSSTDTQYF.

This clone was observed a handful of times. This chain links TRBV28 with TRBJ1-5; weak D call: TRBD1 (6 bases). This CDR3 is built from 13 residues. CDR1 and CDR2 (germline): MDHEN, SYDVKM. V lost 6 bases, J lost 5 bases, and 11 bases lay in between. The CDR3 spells CASRETGYQPQHF. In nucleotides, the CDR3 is TGTGCCAGCAGGGAGACAGGATATCAGCCCCAGCATTTT.

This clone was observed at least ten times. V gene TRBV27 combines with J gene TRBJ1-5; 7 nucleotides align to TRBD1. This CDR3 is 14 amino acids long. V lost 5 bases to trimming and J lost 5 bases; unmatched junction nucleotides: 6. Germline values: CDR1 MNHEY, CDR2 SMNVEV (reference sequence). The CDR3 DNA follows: TGTGCCAGCAGTCCCGGGACAGAGTATCAGCCCCAGCATTTT. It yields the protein CASSPGTEYQPQHF.

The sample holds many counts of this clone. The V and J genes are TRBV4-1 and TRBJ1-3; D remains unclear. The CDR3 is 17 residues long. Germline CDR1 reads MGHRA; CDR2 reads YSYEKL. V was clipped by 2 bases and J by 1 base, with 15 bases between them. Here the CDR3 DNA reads TGCGCCAGCAGCCAAAAAGGACTCCGGCCATCTGGAAACACCATATATTTT. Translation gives CASSQKGLRPSGNTIYF.

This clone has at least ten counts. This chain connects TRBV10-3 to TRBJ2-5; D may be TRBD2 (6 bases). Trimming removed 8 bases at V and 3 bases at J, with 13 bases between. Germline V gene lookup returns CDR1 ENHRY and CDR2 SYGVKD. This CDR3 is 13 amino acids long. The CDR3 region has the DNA TGTGCCATCGGCGGGGCGGGGAAAGAGACCCAGTACTTC. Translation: CAIGGAGKETQYF.

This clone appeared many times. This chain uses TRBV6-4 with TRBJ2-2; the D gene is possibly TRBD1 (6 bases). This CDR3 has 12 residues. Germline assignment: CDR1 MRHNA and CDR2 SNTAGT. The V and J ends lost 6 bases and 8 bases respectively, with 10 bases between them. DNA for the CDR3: TGTGCCAGCAGCCTCGGACAGGGGGAGCTGTTTTTT. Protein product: CASSLGQGELFF.

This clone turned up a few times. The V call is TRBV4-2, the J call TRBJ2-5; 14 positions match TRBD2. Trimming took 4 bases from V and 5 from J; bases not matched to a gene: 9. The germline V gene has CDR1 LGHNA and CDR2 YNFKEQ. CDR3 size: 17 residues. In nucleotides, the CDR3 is TGTGCCAGCAGCCGAACAGGGACTAGCGGGAGCGAGGAGACCCAGTACTTC. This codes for CASSRTGTSGSEETQYF.